This is a list of T cell receptor beta chains from one sample in a study of cytomegalovirus exposure and HLA in healthy donors. Data came from immunoSEQ multiplex PCR; TCRdb stores just in-frame clones and leaves some out. Of about 160,000 clones listed, about four fifths were seen once; the top ten hold around 11%. The sample taken for sequencing was PBMCs. The receptors derive from a man between 45 and 60 years old in good health and CMV-seropositive. Each CDR3 is given with its conserved first and last residue. D genes are given only for firm matches. A clone size is listed for some rows: how often the clone was seen (once, few, many), or a class if it is expanded.

abundance,j_gene,len,v_gene,d_gene,CDR3aa,CDR3nt
NA,TRBJ1-1,13,TRBV29-1,TRBD1,CSVHRDRGTEAFF,TGCAGCGTTCACCGGGACAGGGGCACTGAAGCTTTCTTT
NA,TRBJ2-7,13,TRBV5-1,NA,CASSLERVYEQYF,TGCGCCAGCAGCCTCGAACGGGTTTACGAGCAGTACTTC
NA,TRBJ2-7,16,TRBV4-3,TRBD2,CASSQATSGSPYEQYF,TGCGCCAGCAGCCAAGCGACTAGCGGGAGTCCCTACGAGCAGTACTTC
NA,TRBJ2-2,16,TRBV5-4,NA,CASSYDSEIRAGELFF,TGTGCCAGCAGCTACGACTCGGAGATACGGGCCGGGGAGCTGTTTTTT
NA,TRBJ1-6,17,TRBV5-1,NA,CASQLAGGSSYNSPLHF,TGCGCCAGCCAACTGGCAGGAGGATCCTCCTATAATTCACCCCTCCACTTT
NA,TRBJ2-1,15,TRBV4-3,TRBD2,CASSQDGRAANEQFF,TGCGCCAGCAGCCAAGACGGGAGGGCCGCGAATGAGCAGTTCTTC
NA,TRBJ2-7,14,TRBV4-2,NA,CASSQLGVSYEQYF,TGTGCCAGCAGCCAGTTGGGAGTCTCCTACGAGCAGTACTTC
NA,TRBJ1-4,13,TRBV5-1,NA,CASSLGQREKLFF,TGCGCCAGCAGCTTGGGACAGAGGGAAAAACTGTTTTTT
NA,TRBJ1-1,15,TRBV4-3,TRBD1,CASSQSGTGDTEAFF,TGCGCCAGCAGCCAGTCCGGGACAGGGGACACTGAAGCTTTCTTT
NA,TRBJ2-1,11,TRBV11-3,TRBD1,CPRGQHNEQFF,TGCCCAAGGGGACAGCACAATGAGCAGTTCTTC
NA,TRBJ2-1,16,TRBV4-3,NA,CASSQEGLALYNEQFF,TGCGCCAGCAGCCAAGAAGGGCTAGCTTTATACAATGAGCAGTTCTTC
NA,TRBJ2-2,14,TRBV19,NA,CATLSARSHGELFF,TGTGCCACCCTAAGTGCCAGGTCTCACGGGGAGCTGTTTTTT
NA,TRBJ2-5,12,TRBV7-9,NA,CASSFEQETQYF,TGTGCCAGCAGCTTCGAGCAAGAGACCCAGTACTTC
NA,TRBJ1-6,17,TRBV9,TRBD1,CASSPRQGPSYNSPLHF,TGTGCCAGCAGCCCAAGACAGGGGCCCTCCTATAATTCACCCCTCCACTTT
few,TRBJ2-1,18,TRBV7-8,NA,CASSQDKDRLATYNEQFF,TGTGCCAGCAGCCAAGATAAAGACAGGTTGGCGACCTACAATGAGCAGTTCTTC